The 5 T cell receptor beta chains reported below all come from one sample, sequenced in a study of control samples from healthy donors and cancer patients. Assay: immunoSEQ multiplex PCR; the TCRdb copy retains only in-frame clones and omits some. The sample has 60,000 to 75,000 clones, around 90% seen once. Source material: PBMCs. All receptors come from a man aged 60-69 years with colorectal cancer.

The CDR3 coding sequence is TGTGCCAGCAGCCAAGGGACCTCCTATGGCTACACCTTC. As protein: CASSQGTSYGYTF. The chain joins TRBV14 to TRBJ1-2; unclear D gene. The V and J ends lost 1 base and 4 bases respectively, with 7 bases between them. Germline V CDR1 and CDR2: SGHDN, FVKESK. This CDR3 is 13 amino acids long.

The rearrangement links TRBV6-2 or TRBV6-3 to TRBJ1-6, with no clear D. The CDR3 spans 12 residues. Trimming removed 2 bases at V and 9 bases at J, with 5 bases between. Germline V gene sequence: CDR1 MNHEY, CDR2 SVGEGT. The CDR3 spells CASSYGISPLHF. CDR3 nucleotide sequence: TGTGCCAGCAGTTACGGGATTTCACCCCTCCACTTT.

This clone occurred a few times. The V call is TRBV5-1, the J call TRBJ2-7; perhaps TRBD1 as D (6 bases). The CDR3 loop spans 15 amino acids. V lost 4 bases and J lost 2, with 16 bases in between. Germline V gives CDR1 SGHRS, CDR2 YFSETQ. The CDR3, as DNA: TGCGCCAGCAGCCTGCAGGGGCAAGTCCCCTACGAGCAGTACTTC. Its translation: CASSLQGQVPYEQYF.

The gene calls are TRBV5-4 and TRBJ2-7, with D maybe TRBD1 (6 bases). In germline, CDR1 is SGHNT, CDR2 YYREEE (reference sequence). Trimming left V 3 bases short and J 3 bases short, with 7 bases between. The CDR3 extends over 12 amino acids. The CDR3 region has the DNA TGTGCCAGCAGCTCGGACAGCTACGAGCAGTACTTC. This gives the protein CASSSDSYEQYF.

The CDR3 sequence: CASSSEGRNTGELFF. The CDR3 nucleotides read TGCGCCAGCAGCTCTGAGGGTAGGAACACCGGGGAGCTGTTTTTT. This chain connects TRBV5-1 to TRBJ2-2; D might be TRBD2 (5 bases). The length of the CDR3 is 15 residues. Looked up from germline, CDR1 is SGHRS and CDR2 is YFSETQ. Trimming took off 3 bases at V and 1 base at J, with 10 bases between the two ends.